Presented here are 14 T cell receptor beta chains from one specimen sequenced in a study of blood T cell repertoires in COVID-19. Using immunoSEQ multiplex PCR, the repertoire was profiled, and TCRdb retains in-frame clones only, with some absent. The sample shows fewer than 300,000 clones, approximately 81% of them seen only once. What was sequenced was PBMCs or T cells enriched from blood (not recorded which). The receptors come from a woman between 50 and 59 years old who had recovered from COVID-19.

This clone was seen once. The V call is TRBV7-2, the J call TRBJ1-1, with 7 bases that match TRBD1. CDR3 length: 16 residues. Trimming at V came to 1 base and at J to 5 bases, leaving 10 bases not matched to a gene. From germline, CDR1 is SGHTA and CDR2 FQGNSA. CDR3: CASSLGGGGAWTEAFF. The CDR3 bases are TGTGCCAGCAGCTTAGGCGGAGGGGGCGCGTGGACTGAAGCTTTCTTT.

This chain links TRBV11-2 with TRBJ2-7, with D unresolved. The V and J ends lost 4 bases and 2 bases respectively, with 12 bases between them. The CDR3 spans 14 residues. Per germline, CDR1 SGHAT and CDR2 FQNNGV. CDR3 region: CASSSTTVPYEQYF. In DNA form, the CDR3 reads TGTGCCAGCAGCTCCACCACAGTCCCCTACGAGCAGTACTTC.

This sequence joins TRBV5-1 and TRBJ1-1; TRBD1 matches at 7 bases. J was trimmed by 1 base and V by 0 bases; bases with no gene match: 12. Per germline, CDR1 SGHRS and CDR2 YFSETQ. This CDR3 spans 18 amino acids. CDR3 sequence (DNA): TGCGCCAGCAGCTTGGCGACAAGACAGGGTCGGGGGAACACTGAAGCTTTCTTT. Protein sequence: CASSLATRQGRGNTEAFF.

A few counts support this clone. The chain carries TRBV12-3 or TRBV12-4 and TRBJ2-5, with 7 bases fitting TRBD2. V was clipped by 8 bases and J by 2 bases; unmatched bases: 5. The CDR3 covers 13 residues. CDR3 amino acids: CASRLAVQETQYF. The CDR3 DNA is TGTGCCAGCCGCCTAGCGGTACAAGAGACCCAGTACTTC.

J is TRBJ2-2 and V is TRBV11-1; TRBD2 matches at 9 bases. Germline V gene lookup returns CDR1 SGHAT and CDR2 FQDESV (reference sequence). Trimming at V came to 2 bases and at J to 5 bases, leaving 6 bases not matched to a gene. The CDR3 totals 16 residues. The CDR3 sequence is CASSLYLAGSTGELFF. Here the CDR3 DNA reads TGTGCCAGCAGCTTATACCTAGCGGGGAGTACCGGGGAGCTGTTTTTT.

The V and J genes are TRBV12-3 or TRBV12-4 and TRBJ1-2; D is undetermined. Trimming left V 7 bases short and J 8 bases short, with 14 bases between. CDR3 length: 12 amino acids. The CDR3 reads CASTRGRAGYTF. CDR3 DNA: TGTGCCAGCACACGAGGGAGGGCGGGCTACACCTTC.

This rearrangement joins TRBV5-1 to TRBJ2-2; maybe TRBD2 (7 bases). The CDR3 totals 16 residues. Trimming stripped 4 bases from V and 4 bases from J, with 17 bases between. Looked up from germline, CDR1 is SGHRS and CDR2 is YFSETQ. The CDR3 nucleotides are TGCGCCAGCAGCGCGTTCGGACTAGGGGGCACCGGGGAGCTGTTTTTT. Translated, it gives CASSAFGLGGTGELFF.

This clone has only a few counts. V and J are TRBV2 and TRBJ2-1; tentative D call: TRBD2 (7 bases). The CDR3 consists of 15 residues. Trimming removed 4 bases from V and 4 bases from J, with 14 bases in between. Germline V gives CDR1 SNHLY, CDR2 FYNNEI. Here the CDR3 reads CASSVGGGTYNEQFF. CDR3 sequence (DNA): TGTGCCAGCAGTGTCGGCGGGGGCACTTACAATGAGCAGTTCTTC.

Turning to this clone: Other DNA variants within this sample encode the same CDR3. The V call is TRBV18, the J call TRBJ2-5, with 10 bases lining up with TRBD1. J lost 5 bases, V lost 3 bases, and 0 bases had no gene match. The CDR3 runs 13 residues. The germline V gene has CDR1 KGHSH and CDR2 LQKENI. Here the CDR3 DNA reads TGTGCCAGCTCACCGGGACAGGGGGAGACCCAGTACTTC. Translated, it gives CASSPGQGETQYF.

The rearrangement joins TRBV9 to TRBJ1-1; no reliable D call. Trimming removed 3 bases from V and 3 bases from J, with 9 bases in between. Germline lookup yields CDR1 SGDLS and CDR2 YYNGEE. CDR3 length: 13 residues. The CDR3 is CASSAGEYTEAFF. CDR3 bases: TGTGCCAGCAGCGCCGGTGAGTACACTGAAGCTTTCTTT.

The V call is TRBV9, the J call TRBJ2-2; 9 bases align to TRBD2. The CDR3 has 18 amino acids. From germline, CDR1 is SGDLS and CDR2 YYNGEE. Trimming removed 4 bases from V and 1 base from J; junction bases left unmatched: 11. The CDR3 sequence: CASSPRTSVLGNTGELFF. In DNA, the CDR3 is TGTGCCAGCAGCCCCCGGACTAGCGTATTAGGGAACACCGGGGAGCTGTTTTTT. Supplemented by reference TRBV9 and TRBJ2-2, the full variable domain reads DSGVTQTPKHLITATGQRVTLRCSPRSGDLSVYWYQQSLDQGLQFLIQYYNGEERAKGNILERFSAQQFPDLHSELNLSSLELGDSALYFCASSPRTSVLGNTGELFFGEGSRLTVL.

A few counts support this clone. This chain connects TRBV5-5 to TRBJ1-2; D gene ambiguous. Germline lookup yields CDR1 SGHKS and CDR2 YYEKEE (reference sequence). V lost 0 bases to trimming and J lost 3 bases, with 12 bases between them. The CDR3 is 15 residues long. CDR3: CASSLAVFLDYGYTF. Written as DNA, the CDR3 is TGTGCCAGCAGCTTGGCCGTCTTCCTCGACTATGGCTACACCTTC.

This sequence joins TRBV2 and TRBJ1-5; D ambiguous. The germline CDR1 and CDR2 sequences are SNHLY and FYNNEI. The V gene lost 8 bases and the J gene lost 3 bases, with 11 bases spanning the gap. This CDR3 comprises 13 residues. CDR3 coding DNA: TGTGCCAGCCGCCGCGAGCCCAATCAGCCCCAGCATTTT. Amino acid sequence: CASRREPNQPQHF.

The rearrangement joins TRBV24-1 to TRBJ1-3, with 7 bases lining up with TRBD1. CDR3 size: 15 residues. Germline V gene lookup returns CDR1 KGHDR and CDR2 SFDVKD. V was clipped by 9 bases and J by 3 bases; unmatched bases: 10. This CDR3 reads CATGDREGYGNTIYF. The CDR3 DNA reads TGTGCCACCGGGGACAGAGAGGGCTATGGAAACACCATATATTTT.